This T cell receptor (beta chain) comes out of a study of blood T cell repertoires in COVID-19 (TCRdb year 2020). In the study overall: Samples covering the acute and convalescent phases of COVID-19 were provided by collaborators in the United States, Italy and Spain. The material from the prospective study consisted of cDNA or gDNA derived from T cells, B-cell-depleted T cells, or PBMCs. Deeply sampled blood TCRbeta repertoires from subjects exposed to, actively infected with, or recovered from COVID-19 were included in the dataset. The repertoires were released in a freely available public database intended as a resource for research on the immune response to SARS-CoV-2. Samples came from the ongoing ImmuneRACE study (first 160 participants) plus 1,254 subjects from 6 global collaborators. A de-identified subject ID, COVID-19 status, age in years and sex were almost always included in the sample metadata. Where available, HLA class I and class II types were obtained from metadata supplied by the sample provider rather than from assay-based typing.

Whole blood was collected in K2EDTA tubes by collaborating institutions according to the institutions' own protocols. Collaborator samples were shipped for TCRbeta analysis as frozen whole blood, isolated PBMCs, or DNA extracted from either sample type. The investigation overall reported the following: How much clinical and demographic metadata was included differed by source and by participant, and the metadata was provided uncurated.

The immunoSEQ Assay, a bias-controlled multiplex PCR, was used to amplify TCRbeta CDR3 regions from genomic DNA. The source study handled its data this way. The number of nucleated cells in each sample was estimated from the amplification of reference gene primers within the assay. To quantify the absolute abundance of each unique TCRbeta CDR3 rearrangement, sequence reads were collapsed and filtered. Productive Simpson clonality was computed per sample as the square root of Simpson's diversity index over productive rearrangements. TCRdb limited this immuneACCESS table to in-frame rearrangements with V and J called. A share of clones is missing; checked studies link under half to unresolved V genes, and the rest is unexplained. V and J calls and clone size come straight from that table; D and trimming were deduced from the DNA. Counted in this sample were roughly 80,000 clones; roughly 84% of them appeared once. Of the sample, around 3.3% falls within the top ten clones.

V trim: 6 bases; J trim: 3 bases; unmatched bases: 1. CDR1 and CDR2, per the germline V gene, are MDHEN and SYDVKM. The CDR3 numbers 13 residues from cysteine through phenylalanine. The only DNA kept is the CDR3, 39 bases in frame from the first base. With respect to this clone: Its antigen is still unknown. No quality values exist for individual bases; no much larger clone is one base distant.

Recombination joined TRBV28 with TRBJ2-7, and TRBD2 aligns with 11 junction nucleotides. The TCR comes from a man aged 50 to 60 with acute or convalescent COVID-19. Sequencing used peripheral blood. The bases read TGTGCCAGCAGACTAGCGGGGGTCTACGAGCAGTACTTC. Its coded protein is CASRLAGVYEQYF.